This T cell receptor beta chain was retrieved from a study of radiotherapy plus CTLA-4 blockade in lung cancer. Lung cancer patients with chemo-refractory metastatic non-small-cell disease were given focal radiation plus CTLA-4 blockade with ipilimumab. With regard to this clone: Its cognate antigen is unknown.

After removal of 4 bases from V and 2 bases from J, the junction contained 7 bases not matched to a gene. Germline assignment: CDR1 SGHTA and CDR2 FQGNSA. CDR3 length: 16 amino acids. General study findings and limits: The best predictor of response was reported to be early blood T cell clone dynamics, with interferon-beta. Some TCR clones had been derived from tumors. These clones expanded in peripheral blood after radiotherapy plus ipilimumab.

Here immunoSEQ multiplex PCR was the method, and the copy in TCRdb shows in-frame clones only, minus some. The sample has roughly 78,000 clones, around 82% seen once. The clonotype originates from a human donor with non-small cell lung cancer who had a complete response to radiotherapy plus ipilimumab. V is TRBV7-2 and J is TRBJ2-4; 8 bases line up with TRBD1. The sequencing here drew on peripheral blood, taken from a patient treated with radiotherapy plus ipilimumab. The CDR3 DNA follows: TGTGCCAGCAGCTACCCGGACAGGGTATCCAAAAACATTCAGTACTTC. This translates into CASSYPDRVSKNIQYF.